Listed here are 30 T cell receptor beta chains from one sample, sequenced in a study of blood T cell repertoires in COVID-19. Clones were sequenced by immunoSEQ multiplex PCR, and TCRdb holds only the in-frame ones, with some missing. Of around 220,000 clones in the sample, 70% to 90% are singletons; the top ten hold around 1.6%. What was sequenced was peripheral blood. These receptors were taken from a man younger than 35 with active or convalescent COVID-19.

The chain employs TRBV5-1 and TRBJ2-2; 9 bases agree with TRBD2. This CDR3 is 17 amino acids long. V shed 1 base and J 3 bases; nucleotides not matched to a gene: 7. The germline CDR1 and CDR2 sequences are SGHRS and YFSETQ. The CDR3 loop is CASSLFPAGGDTGELFF. DNA for the CDR3: TGCGCCAGCAGCTTGTTCCCCGCGGGAGGGGACACCGGGGAGCTGTTTTTT.

This chain connects TRBV27 to TRBJ2-1; D is ambiguous. Germline CDR1 MNHEY, CDR2 SMNVEV (reference sequence). Trimming left V 7 bases short and J 0 bases short, with 10 bases between. The CDR3 has 14 amino acids. This chain's CDR3 is CASIGLSSYNEQFF. The CDR3 DNA follows: TGTGCCAGCATTGGGCTGAGCTCCTACAATGAGCAGTTCTTC.

The chain joins TRBV28 to TRBJ1-4; the match to TRBD1 covers 9 bases. CDR3 length equals 16 residues. Unmatched junction bases numbered 10, after V lost 6 bases and J lost 5 bases. In germline, CDR1 is MDHEN, CDR2 SYDVKM. The CDR3 loop reads CASRTGDRALNEKLFF. The CDR3 DNA reads TGTGCCAGCAGGACAGGGGACAGGGCCCTAAATGAAAAACTGTTTTTT.

CDR3 sequence (DNA): TGTGCCAGCAGGCTTGGGACAGGGCACGGCTACACCTTC. Protein sequence: CASRLGTGHGYTF. This chain connects TRBV6-4 to TRBJ1-2, with 9 positions matching TRBD1. Germline V gene sequence: CDR1 MRHNA, CDR2 SNTAGT. V dropped 6 bases and J dropped 8; count of bases not matched to a gene: 7. There are 13 residues in the CDR3.

V usage is TRBV19 and J usage is TRBJ2-2, with D possibly matching TRBD2 (6 bases). The V and J ends lost 10 bases and 5 bases respectively, with 20 bases between them. Germline CDR1 LNHDA, CDR2 SQIVND (reference sequence). The CDR3 sequence is 15 residues long. CDR3 sequence reads: CATRATGRRTGELFF. In DNA form, the CDR3 reads TGTGCCACAAGGGCCACGGGGAGGAGGACCGGGGAGCTGTTTTTT.

This chain connects TRBV28 to TRBJ2-5; 7 bases match TRBD1. The CDR3 sequence is 14 residues long. CDR1 is MDHEN, CDR2 SYDVKM, per germline. The ends lost 5 bases at V and 1 base at J; junction bases unmatched: 4. CDR3 in amino acids: CASSPWDSQETQYF. The CDR3 nucleotides are TGTGCCAGCAGTCCTTGGGACAGCCAAGAGACCCAGTACTTC.

This clone occurred a few times. The rearrangement links TRBV4-2 to TRBJ1-5, with 7 positions matching TRBD1. V trimming: 1 base; J trimming: 6 bases; junction bases outside the gene matches: 6. CDR1 and CDR2 from the germline V gene are LGHNA and YNFKEQ. The CDR3 contains 15 residues. The CDR3 sequence: CASSQAQGISQPQHF. The CDR3 coding sequence is TGTGCCAGCAGCCAAGCACAGGGGATAAGTCAGCCCCAGCATTTT.

The gene calls are TRBV7-9 and TRBJ1-1; weak D call: TRBD1 (5 bases). V shed 5 bases and J shed 5 bases, with 9 bases lying between them. CDR1 and CDR2 (germline): SEHNR, FQNEAQ (reference sequence). CDR3 length: 12 amino acids. The CDR3 here is CASSQGRTEAFF. The CDR3 DNA reads as TGTGCCAGCAGCCAGGGAAGGACTGAAGCTTTCTTT. Supplemented by reference TRBV7-9 and TRBJ1-1, the full variable domain reads DTGVSQNPRHKITKRGQNVTFRCDPISEHNRLYWYRQTLGQGPEFLTYFQNEAQLEKSRLLSDRFSAERPKGSFSTLEIQRTEQGDSAMYLCASSQGRTEAFFGQGTRLTVV.

This chain connects TRBV27 to TRBJ1-6; 7 positions agree with TRBD1. There are 17 residues in the CDR3. With 0 bases clipped from V and 5 bases from J, the junction kept 7 bases outside the gene matches. Germline V gene sequence: CDR1 MNHEY, CDR2 SMNVEV (reference sequence). The CDR3 region is CASSLSIPGQNNSPLHF. The CDR3 nucleotides read TGTGCCAGCAGTTTATCGATCCCGGGACAGAATAATTCACCCCTCCACTTT.

This sequence joins TRBV5-6 and TRBJ2-7; D unclear. V gave up 0 bases and J gave up 2 bases, with 6 bases separating them. Germline lookup yields CDR1 SGHDT and CDR2 YYEEEE. CDR3 length: 13 amino acids. In DNA, the CDR3 is TGTGCCAGCAGCTTGGCCAATCCCTACGAGCAGTACTTC. Residues: CASSLANPYEQYF.

The CDR3 nucleotides read TGTGCCAGTAGGAACAGGGGGCGCGGGGATACGCAGTATTTT. Its translation is CASRNRGRGDTQYF. The chain combines TRBV19 with TRBJ2-3, with 9 bases matching TRBD1. The CDR3 is made up of 14 amino acids. V shed 6 bases and J 6 bases; nucleotides not matched to a gene: 7. Germline V gives CDR1 LNHDA, CDR2 SQIVND (reference sequence).

The chain recombines TRBV9 with TRBJ2-3, with TRBD2 matching 7 bases. V was pared by 0 bases and J by 9 bases, with 4 bases of the junction left unmatched. The CDR3 runs to 13 residues. Per germline, CDR1 SGDLS and CDR2 YYNGEE. CDR3 in amino acids: CASSVDQGGTQYF. The CDR3 DNA is TGTGCCAGCAGCGTAGATCAGGGAGGGACGCAGTATTTT.

The chain is built from TRBV29-1 and TRBJ1-1, with 7 bases identical to TRBD1. Germline-derived CDR1 and CDR2 are SQVTM and ANQGSEA. V trimming: 4 bases; J trimming: 4 bases; junction bases outside the gene matches: 6. CDR3 size: 13 residues. The CDR3 DNA reads TGCAGCGTTGGGGACAGTTGCGTCACTGAAGCTTTCTTT. This translates into CSVGDSCVTEAFF.

The chain recombines TRBV7-6 with TRBJ2-1, with TRBD2 as a possible D gene (6 bases). Germline CDR1 reads SGHVS; CDR2 reads FNYEAQ. The CDR3 is made up of 16 amino acids. The V and J ends lost 2 bases and 7 bases respectively, with 18 bases between them. This CDR3 is CASSLKWGEDENEQFF. The CDR3 DNA sequence: TGTGCCAGCAGCTTAAAGTGGGGGGAAGATGAAAATGAGCAGTTCTTC.

CDR3 in DNA: TGTGCCACCCGGACAGGGGGCTCTACTAATGAAAAACTGTTTTTT. This codes for CATRTGGSTNEKLFF. This chain uses TRBV28 with TRBJ1-4, with TRBD1 identical over 11 bases. This CDR3 spans 15 amino acids. Germline V gene lookup returns CDR1 MDHEN and CDR2 SYDVKM. Trimming removed 10 bases from V and 2 bases from J; junction bases left unmatched: 6. Based on the CDR3 plus reference TRBV28 and TRBJ1-4, the full variable domain is DVKVTQSSRYLVKRTGEKVFLECVQDMDHENMFWYRQDPGLGLRLIYFSYDVKMKEKGDIPEGYSVSREKKERFSLILESASTNQTSMYLCATRTGGSTNEKLFFGSGTQLSVL.

V is TRBV10-2 and J is TRBJ2-3; 7 positions agree with TRBD2. Germline lookup yields CDR1 WSHSY and CDR2 SAAADI. The CDR3 totals 15 residues. V was pared by 4 bases and J by 2 bases, with 6 bases of the junction left unmatched. The CDR3 loop reads CASSVGRGHTDTQYF. CDR3 coding DNA: TGCGCCAGCAGTGTGGGGAGGGGTCACACAGATACGCAGTATTTT.

This sequence joins TRBV19 and TRBJ1-5; possibly TRBD1 for D (6 bases). Trimming stripped 5 bases from V and 6 bases from J, with 8 bases between. The CDR3 loop spans 12 amino acids. The germline V gene encodes CDR1 LNHDA and CDR2 SQIVND (reference sequence). The CDR3 here is CASSPRGQPQHF. The CDR3 DNA reads TGTGCCAGTAGTCCCAGGGGTCAGCCCCAGCATTTT.

This chain links TRBV6-5 with TRBJ1-2; no clear D. Per germline, CDR1 MNHEY and CDR2 SVGAGI. The length of the CDR3 is 12 residues. V lost 2 bases to trimming and J lost 6 bases, with 7 bases between them. CDR3 DNA sequence: TGTGCCAGCAGTTACGACGGAGATGGCTACACCTTC. Encoded protein: CASSYDGDGYTF.

J is TRBJ2-5 and V is TRBV9, with 8 bases fitting TRBD2. The CDR3 covers 15 residues. Trimming took 3 bases from V and 5 from J; bases not matched to a gene: 9. CDR1 and CDR2 from the germline V gene are SGDLS and YYNGEE. CDR3 residues: CASSGGLGGVETQYF. The DNA for the CDR3 is TGTGCCAGCAGCGGGGGACTAGGAGGTGTGGAGACCCAGTACTTC.

The chain couples TRBV3-1 (or the pseudogene TRBV3-2) to TRBJ2-7, with 7 bases aligning to TRBD2. The CDR3 is 18 residues long. V lost 3 bases to trimming and J lost 6 bases; unmatched junction nucleotides: 20. CDR1 is LGHDT, CDR2 YNNKEL, per germline (reference sequence). This chain's CDR3 is CASSHNSGLLIPVGEQYF. CDR3 DNA: TGTGCCAGCAGCCACAATAGCGGGCTCCTTATACCTGTAGGCGAGCAGTACTTC.

The CDR3 DNA sequence: TGTGCCAGCAGCTCAACCGGGACAGGCCGCTACGAGCAGTACTTC. Its protein is CASSSTGTGRYEQYF. The V call is TRBV7-9, the J call TRBJ2-7, with 8 bases aligning to TRBD1. CDR1 SEHNR and CDR2 FQNEAQ come from the germline V gene (reference sequence). The CDR3 totals 15 residues. The V and J ends lost 4 bases and 3 bases, in that order; junction bases with no gene match: 8.

The chain carries TRBV28 and TRBJ1-2; 8 positions agree with TRBD1. CDR1 and CDR2 (germline): MDHEN, SYDVKM. J was trimmed by 3 bases and V by 4 bases; bases with no gene match: 19. The CDR3 is 19 amino acids. The DNA for the CDR3 is TGTGCCAGCAGTTCGGCTCGACGGACAGGGAAAGAAGGGGACTATGGCTACACCTTC. This translates into CASSSARRTGKEGDYGYTF.

This chain connects TRBV19 to TRBJ2-1; 9 bases agree with TRBD2. CDR3 length: 17 amino acids. After removal of 3 bases from V and 6 bases from J, the junction contained 12 bases not matched to a gene. Germline V gene sequence: CDR1 LNHDA, CDR2 SQIVND (reference sequence). The CDR3 DNA is TGTGCCAGTAGTATTGGTAGCGGGAGACCCTTCGGCAATGAGCAGTTCTTC. This encodes CASSIGSGRPFGNEQFF.

This chain uses TRBV7-9 with TRBJ1-5, with TRBD1 identical over 9 bases. Germline V gives CDR1 SEHNR, CDR2 FQNEAQ (reference sequence). V was clipped by 3 bases and J by 0 bases; unmatched bases: 9. CDR3 length: 18 residues. CDR3 loop: CASSFGTGTSNSNQPQHF. The CDR3 DNA reads as TGTGCCAGCAGCTTTGGGACAGGGACGAGTAATAGCAATCAGCCCCAGCATTTT. The whole variable domain, filled in from reference TRBV7-9 and TRBJ1-5, reads DTGVSQNPRHKITKRGQNVTFRCDPISEHNRLYWYRQTLGQGPEFLTYFQNEAQLEKSRLLSDRFSAERPKGSFSTLEIQRTEQGDSAMYLCASSFGTGTSNSNQPQHFGDGTRLSIL.

The chain joins TRBV30 to TRBJ1-1; 9 bases match TRBD1. The CDR3 has 14 residues. Trimming removed 1 base from V and 8 bases from J; junction bases left unmatched: 8. CDR1 and CDR2 from the germline V gene are GTSNPN and SVGIG (reference sequence). The CDR3: CAWSGTGARGEAFF. The DNA for the CDR3 is TGTGCCTGGAGTGGGACAGGGGCCAGGGGAGAAGCTTTCTTT.

J is TRBJ2-1 and V is TRBV11-3; possibly TRBD2 for D (5 bases). The V and J ends lost 5 bases and 8 bases respectively, with 16 bases between them. The CDR3 is 14 amino acids. Germline V gene data show CDR1 as SGHNT and CDR2 as YENEEA. The CDR3 bases are TGTGCCAGCAGCCCCCGCACTAGTCCCCATGAGCAGTTCTTC. Translation: CASSPRTSPHEQFF.

The rearrangement uses TRBV11-3 and TRBJ1-1; the match to TRBD1 covers 8 bases. Trimming at V came to 5 bases and at J to 2 bases, leaving 13 bases not matched to a gene. This CDR3 comprises 17 residues. Germline CDR1 and CDR2: SGHNT and YENEEA. CDR3 in amino acids: CASSPGQGKEGNTEAFF. Here the CDR3 DNA reads TGTGCCAGCAGCCCCGGACAGGGAAAAGAGGGTAACACTGAAGCTTTCTTT.

This clone appeared once. J is TRBJ1-1 and V is TRBV7-9; a possible D gene is TRBD1 (5 bases). Germline V lookup: CDR1 SEHNR, CDR2 FQNEAQ (reference sequence). Trimming left V 4 bases short and J 5 bases short, with 11 bases between. The CDR3 is 13 amino acids. CDR3 protein: CASSSSGKTEAFF. CDR3 DNA: TGTGCCAGCAGCTCGTCAGGGAAGACTGAAGCTTTCTTT.

The V and J genes are TRBV28 and TRBJ2-5; 8 nucleotides align to TRBD2. The CDR3 contains 14 residues. Germline values: CDR1 MDHEN, CDR2 SYDVKM. Trimming removed 6 bases from V and 4 bases from J; junction bases left unmatched: 7. The CDR3 sequence is CASSKAGVGETQYF. The CDR3 nucleotides read TGTGCCAGCAGCAAAGCGGGAGTTGGAGAGACCCAGTACTTC. Using reference TRBV28 and TRBJ2-5 for the parts outside the CDR3, the full variable domain is DVKVTQSSRYLVKRTGEKVFLECVQDMDHENMFWYRQDPGLGLRLIYFSYDVKMKEKGDIPEGYSVSREKKERFSLILESASTNQTSMYLCASSKAGVGETQYFGPGTRLLVL.

The rearrangement joins TRBV30 to TRBJ1-2; the match to TRBD1 covers 10 bases. The germline CDR1 and CDR2 sequences are GTSNPN and SVGIG (reference sequence). V shed 4 bases, J shed 4 bases, and the junction held 9 bases outside the gene matches. This CDR3 is 15 amino acids long. CDR3 loop: CAWNPGTGVSYGYTF. DNA for the CDR3: TGTGCCTGGAACCCCGGGACAGGGGTGTCCTATGGCTACACCTTC.